The 8 T cell receptor beta chains below come from one sample, sequenced in a study of STAT5B mutations in CD4+ large granular lymphocyte leukemia (dated by TCRdb to between 2020 and 2023). Library prep was done by the immunoSEQ multiplex PCR assay. The table comes from immuneACCESS by way of TCRdb, which keeps in-frame sequences with V and J called. Part of the clones is missing from these tables; in studies checked, under half for an unresolved V gene and the rest for unknown reasons. For this sample there are about 23,000 clones; roughly three quarters appear just once. The ten largest clones take up 0.42% of the sample. Input material: CD4+ T cells from blood buffy coats. The source is a human donor in good health.

The rearrangement uses TRBV18 and TRBJ2-7, with TRBD1 as a possible D gene (6 bases). Deletions cut 6 bases from V and 3 bases from J, with 24 bases between. Per the germline V gene, CDR1 is KGHSH and CDR2 is LQKENI. There are 17 residues in the CDR3. CDR3 sequence reads: CASSPGTGRGGNYEQYF. The CDR3 bases are TGTGCCAGCTCGCCTGGGACGGGCAGAGGGGGTAACTACGAGCAGTACTTC.

The gene calls are TRBV6-6 and TRBJ1-1; D is undetermined. V was shortened by 5 bases and J by 1 base, with 14 bases between the two germline ends. The CDR3 extends over 15 amino acids. Germline V lookup: CDR1 MNHNY, CDR2 SVGAGI (reference sequence). The CDR3 DNA reads TGTGCCAGCAGTCCCGCTTACCTTAGGAACACTGAAGCTTTCTTT. Translating it yields CASSPAYLRNTEAFF.

The rearrangement links TRBV15 to TRBJ2-5, with 14 positions matching TRBD2. Germline CDR1 is LNHNV and CDR2 is YYDKDF (reference sequence). The CDR3 covers 19 residues. V shed 2 bases and J 5 bases; nucleotides not matched to a gene: 13. Here the CDR3 reads CATSRQPPGLAGVWETQYF. The CDR3 bases are TGTGCCACCAGCAGACAGCCGCCGGGACTAGCGGGAGTATGGGAGACCCAGTACTTC.

Points on this clone: At one end, the junction sequence differs from germline, possibly due to a read error. The V gene is TRBV11-1, the J gene TRBJ2-7, with D perhaps matching TRBD1 or TRBD2 (5 bases each). Germline V gives CDR1 SGHAT, CDR2 FQDESV (reference sequence). The CDR3 spans 15 residues. CDR3: CVSSLWGSRSYEQYF. In DNA form, the CDR3 reads TGTGTCAGCAGCTTATGGGGGAGTCGATCCTACGAGCAGTACTTC.

The CDR3 DNA reads as TGTGCCAGCAGTGACGGGTCGAACTATGGCTACACCTTC. Amino acid sequence: CASSDGSNYGYTF. V gene TRBV6-5 combines with J gene TRBJ1-2; D call uncertain. The CDR3 consists of 13 residues. The germline V and J ends were trimmed by 5 bases and 2 bases, with 9 bases remaining between them. The germline V gene encodes CDR1 MNHEY and CDR2 SVGAGI.

The chain has TRBV7-6 and TRBJ2-1; perhaps TRBD1 as D (5 bases). CDR1 and CDR2 from the germline V gene are SGHVS and FNYEAQ. V lost 6 bases, J lost 1 base, and 10 bases lay in between. The CDR3 spans 14 residues. The CDR3: CASRQGSSYNEQFF. The CDR3 DNA sequence: TGTGCCAGCAGGCAGGGTTCTTCCTACAATGAGCAGTTCTTC.

DNA of the CDR3: TGTGCCAGCAGCCGGACAGGGCTTACTTCAGGTACGCAGTATTTT. Translating it yields CASSRTGLTSGTQYF. The chain employs TRBV5-5 and TRBJ2-3; 8 bases fit TRBD1. The CDR3 has 15 residues. In germline, CDR1 is SGHKS, CDR2 YYEKEE (reference sequence). V was pared by 4 bases and J by 8 bases, with 12 bases of the junction left unmatched.

The chain uses TRBV6-5 and TRBJ1-5; perhaps TRBD1 as D (6 bases). V shed 5 bases and J shed 6 bases, with 14 bases lying between them. The CDR3 runs to 14 residues. Germline CDR1 and CDR2: MNHEY and SVGAGI. DNA for the CDR3: TGTGCCAGCAGTCGGACAGAGTCTACTCAGCCCCAGCATTTT. Translation gives CASSRTESTQPQHF.